This TCR beta chain was identified in a study of OX40 agonist ivuxolimab in advanced cancers. Study context: Patients were given ivuxolimab, an antibody that agonizes OX40 (CD134). Each patient was given ivuxolimab into a vein every 2 weeks, at 0.01 to 10 mg/kg. Subjects had a mean age of roughly 57 years, with a range of about 23 to 90; roughly 83% were male. Earlier treatment with anti-PD-1, anti-PD-L1 or anti-CTLA-4 was permitted, and under 50% had received some.

The repertoire was sequenced with immunoSEQ multiplex PCR; TCRdb's copy has only in-frame clones and lacks some. The table includes 30,000 to 40,000 clones, roughly 82% detected once. The CDR3 spans 15 residues. CDR1 is ENHRY and CDR2 is SYGVKD in the germline V gene. Trimming shortened V by 3 bases and J by 0 bases, and 9 bases separated the two germline ends. V usage is TRBV10-3 and J usage is TRBJ2-1; D unclear. The sequenced sample was CD4+ or CD8+ T cells sorted from blood, obtained in a trial of the OX40 agonist ivuxolimab. This receptor was taken from an adult with an advanced solid tumor such as melanoma, head and neck, liver or kidney cancer. The CDR3 nucleotides read TGTGCCATCAGTGAACCTCTTAGCTCCTACAATGAGCAGTTCTTC. Translated, it gives CAISEPLSSYNEQFF.